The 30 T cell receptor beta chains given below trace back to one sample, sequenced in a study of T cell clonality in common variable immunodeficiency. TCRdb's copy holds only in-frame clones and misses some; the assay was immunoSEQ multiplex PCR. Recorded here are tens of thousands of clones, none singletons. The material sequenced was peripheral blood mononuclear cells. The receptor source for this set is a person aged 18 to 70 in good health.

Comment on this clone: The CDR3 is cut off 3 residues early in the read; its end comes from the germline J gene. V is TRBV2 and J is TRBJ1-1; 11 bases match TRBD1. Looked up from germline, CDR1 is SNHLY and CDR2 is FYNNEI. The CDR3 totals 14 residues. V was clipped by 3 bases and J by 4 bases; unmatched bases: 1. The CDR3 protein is CASSEGQGVTEAFF. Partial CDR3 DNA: TGTGCCAGCAGTGAGGGACAGGGGGTCACTGAA.

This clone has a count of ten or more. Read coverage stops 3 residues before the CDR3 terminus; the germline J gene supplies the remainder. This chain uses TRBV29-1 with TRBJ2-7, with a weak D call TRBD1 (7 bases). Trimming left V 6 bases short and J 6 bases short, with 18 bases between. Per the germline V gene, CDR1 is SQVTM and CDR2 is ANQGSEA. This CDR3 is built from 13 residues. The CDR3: CSVELNRGLEQYF. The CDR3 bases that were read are TGCAGCGTCGAACTCAACAGGGGACTCGAG.

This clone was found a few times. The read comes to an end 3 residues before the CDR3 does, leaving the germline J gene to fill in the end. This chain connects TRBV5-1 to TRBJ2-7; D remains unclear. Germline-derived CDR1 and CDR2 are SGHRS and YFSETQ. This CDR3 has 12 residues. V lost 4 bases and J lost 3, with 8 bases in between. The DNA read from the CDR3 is TGCGCCAGCAGCGTCACGGGCTACGAG. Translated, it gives CASSVTGYE. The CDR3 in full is CASSVTGYEQYF.

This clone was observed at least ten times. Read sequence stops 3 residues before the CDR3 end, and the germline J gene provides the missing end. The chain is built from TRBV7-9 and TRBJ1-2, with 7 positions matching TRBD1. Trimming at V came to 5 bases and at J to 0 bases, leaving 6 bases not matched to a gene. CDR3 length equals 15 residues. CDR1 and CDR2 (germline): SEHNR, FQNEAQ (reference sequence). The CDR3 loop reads CASSLRTGPNYGYTF. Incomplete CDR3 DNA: TGTGCCAGCAGCCTGAGGACAGGTCCTAACTATGGC. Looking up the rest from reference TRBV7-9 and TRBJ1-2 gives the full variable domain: DTGVSQNPRHKITKRGQNVTFRCDPISEHNRLYWYRQTLGQGPEFLTYFQNEAQLEKSRLLSDRFSAERPKGSFSTLEIQRTEQGDSAMYLCASSLRTGPNYGYTFGSGTRLTVV.

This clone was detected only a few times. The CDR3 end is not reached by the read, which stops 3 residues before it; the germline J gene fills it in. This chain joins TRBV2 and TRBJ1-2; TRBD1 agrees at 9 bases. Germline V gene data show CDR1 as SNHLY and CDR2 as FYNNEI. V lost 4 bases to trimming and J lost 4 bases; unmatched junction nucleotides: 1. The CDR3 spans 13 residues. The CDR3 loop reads CASSGQGGYGYTF. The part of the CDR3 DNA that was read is TGTGCCAGCAGTGGACAGGGGGGCTATGGC.

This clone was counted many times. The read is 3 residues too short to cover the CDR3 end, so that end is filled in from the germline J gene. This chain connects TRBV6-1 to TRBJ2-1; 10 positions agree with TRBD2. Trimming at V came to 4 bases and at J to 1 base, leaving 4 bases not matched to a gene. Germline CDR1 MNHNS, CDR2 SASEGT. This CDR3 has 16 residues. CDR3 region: CASSAPSGGSYNEQFF. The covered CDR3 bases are TGTGCCAGCAGTGCCCCTAGCGGGGGATCCTACAATGAG.

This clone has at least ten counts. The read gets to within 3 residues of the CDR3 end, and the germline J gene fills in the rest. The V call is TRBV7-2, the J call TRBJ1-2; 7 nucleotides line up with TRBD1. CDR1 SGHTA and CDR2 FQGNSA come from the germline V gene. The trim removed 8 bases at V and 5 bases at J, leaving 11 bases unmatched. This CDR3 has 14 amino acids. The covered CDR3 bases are TGTGCCAGCTTTAACCCGGGACAGATGTATGGC. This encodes CASFNPGQMYG. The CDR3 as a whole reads CASFNPGQMYGYTF.

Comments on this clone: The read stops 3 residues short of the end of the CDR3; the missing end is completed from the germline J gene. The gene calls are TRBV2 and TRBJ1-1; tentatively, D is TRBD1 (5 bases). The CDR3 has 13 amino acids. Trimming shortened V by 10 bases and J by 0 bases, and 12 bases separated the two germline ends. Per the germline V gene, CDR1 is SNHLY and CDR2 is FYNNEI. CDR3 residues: CANHRNMNTEAFF. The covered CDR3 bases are TGTGCCAACCACAGGAACATGAACACTGAA.

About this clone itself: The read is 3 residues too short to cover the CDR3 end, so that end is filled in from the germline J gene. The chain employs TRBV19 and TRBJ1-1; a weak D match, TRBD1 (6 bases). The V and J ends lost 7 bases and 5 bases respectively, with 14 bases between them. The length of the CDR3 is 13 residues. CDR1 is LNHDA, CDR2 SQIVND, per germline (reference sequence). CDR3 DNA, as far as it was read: TGTGCCAGTAACAGGGACCTGGGGACTGAA. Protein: CASNRDLGTE. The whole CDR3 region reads CASNRDLGTEAFF. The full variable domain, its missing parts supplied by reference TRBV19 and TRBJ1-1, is DGGITQSPKYLFRKEGQNVTLSCEQNLNHDAMYWYRQDPGQGLRLIYYSQIVNDFQKGDIAEGYSVSREKKESFPLTVTSAQKNPTAFYLCASNRDLGTEAFFGQGTRLTVV.

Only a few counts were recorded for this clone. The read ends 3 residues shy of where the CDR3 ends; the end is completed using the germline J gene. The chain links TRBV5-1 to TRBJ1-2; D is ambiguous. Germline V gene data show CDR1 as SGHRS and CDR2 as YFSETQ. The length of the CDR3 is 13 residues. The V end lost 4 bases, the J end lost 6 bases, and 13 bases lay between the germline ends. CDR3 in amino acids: CASSAQEPHGYTF. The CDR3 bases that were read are TGCGCCAGCAGCGCGCAGGAACCTCATGGC.

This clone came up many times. The CDR3 DNA, read in part, is TGTGCCTGGAGTGGAGGGGGCCACTATGGC. Translating it yields CAWSGGGHYG. The entire CDR3 reads CAWSGGGHYGYTF. The V call is TRBV30, the J call TRBJ1-2; 7 positions agree with TRBD1. The read is 3 residues too short to cover the CDR3 end, so that end is filled in from the germline J gene. With 1 base clipped from V and 3 bases from J, the junction kept 2 bases outside the gene matches. Germline lookup yields CDR1 GTSNPN and CDR2 SVGIG (reference sequence). CDR3 length: 13 residues.

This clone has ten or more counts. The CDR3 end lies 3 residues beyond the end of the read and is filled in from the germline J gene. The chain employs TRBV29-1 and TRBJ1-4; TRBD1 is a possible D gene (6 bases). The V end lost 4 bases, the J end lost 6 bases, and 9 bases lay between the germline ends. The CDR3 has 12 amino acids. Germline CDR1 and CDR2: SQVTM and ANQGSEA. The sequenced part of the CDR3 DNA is TGCAGCGTTGGGCAGGGGCATGAAAAA. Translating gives CSVGQGHEK. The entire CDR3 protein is CSVGQGHEKLFF.

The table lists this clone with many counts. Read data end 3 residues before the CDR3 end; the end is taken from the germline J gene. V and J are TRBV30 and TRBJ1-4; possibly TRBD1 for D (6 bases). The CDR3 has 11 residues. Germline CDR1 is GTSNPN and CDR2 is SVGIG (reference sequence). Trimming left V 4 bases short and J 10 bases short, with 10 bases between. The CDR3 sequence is CAWTPGVKLFF. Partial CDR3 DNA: TGTGCCTGGACTCCAGGGGTAAAA.

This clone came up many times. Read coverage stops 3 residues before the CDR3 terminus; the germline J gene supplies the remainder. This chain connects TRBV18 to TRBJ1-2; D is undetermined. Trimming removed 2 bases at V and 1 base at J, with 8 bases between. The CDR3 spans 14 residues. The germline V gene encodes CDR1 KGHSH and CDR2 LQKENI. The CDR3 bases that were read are TGTGCCAGCTCACCAAGCCAGGATAACTATGGC. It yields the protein CASSPSQDNYG. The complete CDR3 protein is CASSPSQDNYGYTF.

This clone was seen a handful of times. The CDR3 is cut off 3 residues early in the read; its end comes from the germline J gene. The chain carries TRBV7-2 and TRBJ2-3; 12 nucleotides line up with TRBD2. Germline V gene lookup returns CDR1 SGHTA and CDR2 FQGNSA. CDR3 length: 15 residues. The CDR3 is CASSRTSGDQETQYF. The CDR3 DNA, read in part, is TGTGCCAGCAGCCGGACTAGCGGGGACCAAGAGACG.

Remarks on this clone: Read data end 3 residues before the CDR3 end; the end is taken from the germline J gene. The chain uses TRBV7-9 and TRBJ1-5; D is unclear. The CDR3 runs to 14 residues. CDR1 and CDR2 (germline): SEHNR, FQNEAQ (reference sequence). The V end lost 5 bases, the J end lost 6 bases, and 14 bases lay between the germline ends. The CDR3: CASSPSEAGQPQHF. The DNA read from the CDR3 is TGTGCCAGCAGCCCCAGTGAGGCAGGTCAGCCC.

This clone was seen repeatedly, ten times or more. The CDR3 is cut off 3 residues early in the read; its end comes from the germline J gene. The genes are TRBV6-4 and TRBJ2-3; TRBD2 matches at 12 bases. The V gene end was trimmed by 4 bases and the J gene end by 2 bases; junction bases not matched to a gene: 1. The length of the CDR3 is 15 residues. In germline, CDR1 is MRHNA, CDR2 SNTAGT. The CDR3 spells CASSGLAGDTDTQYF. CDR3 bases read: TGTGCCAGCAGTGGACTAGCGGGGGACACAGATACG.

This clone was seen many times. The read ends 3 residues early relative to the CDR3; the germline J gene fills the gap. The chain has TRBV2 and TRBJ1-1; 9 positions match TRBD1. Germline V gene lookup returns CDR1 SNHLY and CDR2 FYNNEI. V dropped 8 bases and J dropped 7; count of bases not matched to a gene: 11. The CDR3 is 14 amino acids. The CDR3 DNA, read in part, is TGTGCCAGCGGGCACAGACAGGGGGGATATGAA. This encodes CASGHRQGGYE. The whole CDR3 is CASGHRQGGYEAFF.

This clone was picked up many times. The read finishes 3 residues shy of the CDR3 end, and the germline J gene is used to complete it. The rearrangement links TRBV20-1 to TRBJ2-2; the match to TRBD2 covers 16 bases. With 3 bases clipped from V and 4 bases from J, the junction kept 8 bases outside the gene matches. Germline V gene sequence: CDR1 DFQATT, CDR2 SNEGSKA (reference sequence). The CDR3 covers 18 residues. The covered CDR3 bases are TGCAGTGCTAGCCCGGGACTAGCGGGGGGGTTCCGCACCGGGGAG. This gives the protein CSASPGLAGGFRTGE. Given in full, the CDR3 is CSASPGLAGGFRTGELFF.

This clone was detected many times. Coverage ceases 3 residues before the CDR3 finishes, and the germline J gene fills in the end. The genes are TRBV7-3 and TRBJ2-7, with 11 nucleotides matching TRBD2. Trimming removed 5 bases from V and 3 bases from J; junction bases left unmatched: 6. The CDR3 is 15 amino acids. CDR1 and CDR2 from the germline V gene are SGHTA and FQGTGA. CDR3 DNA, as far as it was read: TGTGCCAGCAGCCCGCTAGCGGGGGGCGTCTACGAG. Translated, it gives CASSPLAGGVYE. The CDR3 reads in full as CASSPLAGGVYEQYF.

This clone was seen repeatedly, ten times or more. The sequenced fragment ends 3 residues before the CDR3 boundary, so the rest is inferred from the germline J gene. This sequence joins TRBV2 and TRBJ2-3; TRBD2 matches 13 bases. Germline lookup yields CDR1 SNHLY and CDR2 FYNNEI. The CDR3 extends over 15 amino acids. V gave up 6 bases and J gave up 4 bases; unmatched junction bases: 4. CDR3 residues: CASSSGTSGADTQYF. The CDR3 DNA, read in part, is TGTGCCAGCAGCTCCGGGACTAGCGGGGCAGATACG. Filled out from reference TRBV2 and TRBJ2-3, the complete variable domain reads EPEVTQTPSHQVTQMGQEVILRCVPISNHLYFYWYRQILGQKVEFLVSFYNNEISEKSEIFDDQFSVERPDGSNFTLKIRSTKLEDSAMYFCASSSGTSGADTQYFGPGTRLTVL.

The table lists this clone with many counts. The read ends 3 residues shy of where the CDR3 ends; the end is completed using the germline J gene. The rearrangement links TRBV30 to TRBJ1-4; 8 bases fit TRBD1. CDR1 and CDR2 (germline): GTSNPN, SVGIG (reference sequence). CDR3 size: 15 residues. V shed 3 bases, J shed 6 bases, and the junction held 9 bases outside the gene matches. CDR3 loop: CAWRPDRGGHEKLFF. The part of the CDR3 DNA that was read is TGTGCCTGGAGACCCGACAGGGGAGGGCATGAAAAA. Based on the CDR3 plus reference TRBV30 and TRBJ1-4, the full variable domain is SQTIHQWPATLVQPVGSPLSLECTVEGTSNPNLYWYRQAAGRGLQLLFYSVGIGQISSEVPQNLSASRPQDRQFILSSKKLLLSDSGFYLCAWRPDRGGHEKLFFGSGTQLSVL.

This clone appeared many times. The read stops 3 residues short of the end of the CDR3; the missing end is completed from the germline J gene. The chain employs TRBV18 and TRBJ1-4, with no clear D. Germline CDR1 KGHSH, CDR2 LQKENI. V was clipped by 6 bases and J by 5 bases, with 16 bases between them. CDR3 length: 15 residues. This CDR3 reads CASSQNPGSNEKLFF. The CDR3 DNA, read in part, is TGTGCCAGCTCTCAAAACCCAGGCTCAAATGAAAAA.

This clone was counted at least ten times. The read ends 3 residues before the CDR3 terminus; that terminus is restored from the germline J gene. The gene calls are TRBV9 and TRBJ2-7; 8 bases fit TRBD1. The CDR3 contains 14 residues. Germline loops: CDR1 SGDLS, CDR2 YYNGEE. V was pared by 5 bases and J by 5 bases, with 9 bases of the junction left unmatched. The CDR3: CASSPTGTGDEQYF. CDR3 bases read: TGTGCCAGCAGTCCGACAGGGACAGGTGACGAG. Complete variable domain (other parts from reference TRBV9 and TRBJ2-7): DSGVTQTPKHLITATGQRVTLRCSPRSGDLSVYWYQQSLDQGLQFLIQYYNGEERAKGNILERFSAQQFPDLHSELNLSSLELGDSALYFCASSPTGTGDEQYFGPGTRLTVT.

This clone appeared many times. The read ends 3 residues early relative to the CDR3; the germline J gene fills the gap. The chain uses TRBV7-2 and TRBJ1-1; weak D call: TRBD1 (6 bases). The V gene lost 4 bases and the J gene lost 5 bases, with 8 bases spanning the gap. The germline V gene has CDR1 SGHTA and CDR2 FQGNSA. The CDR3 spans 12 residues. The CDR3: CASSSGQTEAFF. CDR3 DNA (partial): TGTGCCAGCAGCTCCGGACAGACTGAA.

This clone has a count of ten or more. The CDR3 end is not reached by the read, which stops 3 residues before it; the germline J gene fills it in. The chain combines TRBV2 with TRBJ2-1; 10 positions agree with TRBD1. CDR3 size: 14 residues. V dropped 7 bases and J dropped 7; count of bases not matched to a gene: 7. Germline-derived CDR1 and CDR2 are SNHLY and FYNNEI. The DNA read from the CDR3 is TGTGCCAGCAAGAGACAGGGGGCGGTAAATGAG. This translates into CASKRQGAVNE. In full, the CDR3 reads CASKRQGAVNEQFF. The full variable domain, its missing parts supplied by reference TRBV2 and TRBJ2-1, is EPEVTQTPSHQVTQMGQEVILRCVPISNHLYFYWYRQILGQKVEFLVSFYNNEISEKSEIFDDQFSVERPDGSNFTLKIRSTKLEDSAMYFCASKRQGAVNEQFFGPGTRLTVL.

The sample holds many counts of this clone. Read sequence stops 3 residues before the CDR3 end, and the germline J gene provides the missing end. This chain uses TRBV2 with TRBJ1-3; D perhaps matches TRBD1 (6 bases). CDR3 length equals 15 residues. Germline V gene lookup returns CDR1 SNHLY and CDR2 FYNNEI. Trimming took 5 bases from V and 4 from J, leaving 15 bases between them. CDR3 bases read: TGTGCCAGCAGTCGACGAGGGGGAGGAGGAAACACC. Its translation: CASSRRGGGGNT. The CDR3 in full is CASSRRGGGGNTIYF.

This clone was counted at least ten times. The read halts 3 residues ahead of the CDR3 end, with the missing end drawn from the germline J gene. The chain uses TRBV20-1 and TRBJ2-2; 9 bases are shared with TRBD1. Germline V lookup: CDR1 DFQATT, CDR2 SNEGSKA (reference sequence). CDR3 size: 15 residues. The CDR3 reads CSARSTGGAKEKLFF. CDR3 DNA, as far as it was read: TGCAGTGCGCGGTCCACAGGGGGCGCGAAAGAAAAG.

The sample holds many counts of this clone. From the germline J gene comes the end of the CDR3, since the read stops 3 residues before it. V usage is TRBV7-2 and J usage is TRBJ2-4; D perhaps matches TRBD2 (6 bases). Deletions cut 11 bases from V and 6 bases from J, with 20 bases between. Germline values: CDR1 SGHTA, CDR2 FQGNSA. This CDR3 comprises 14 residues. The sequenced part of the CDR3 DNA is TGTGCCGCCAGTGCGGGGTTTAGACGAAACATT. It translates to CAASAGFRRNI. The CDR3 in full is CAASAGFRRNIQYF.

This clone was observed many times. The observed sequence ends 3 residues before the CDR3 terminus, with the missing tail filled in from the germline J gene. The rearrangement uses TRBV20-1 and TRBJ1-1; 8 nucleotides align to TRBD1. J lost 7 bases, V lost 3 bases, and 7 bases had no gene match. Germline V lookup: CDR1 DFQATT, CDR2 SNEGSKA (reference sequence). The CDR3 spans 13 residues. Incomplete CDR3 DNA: TGCAGTGCTAGCACAGGGGGGCGGGGTGAA. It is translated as CSASTGGRGE. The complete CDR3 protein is CSASTGGRGEAFF.